The 12 T cell receptor beta chains below come from one sample, sequenced in a study of shared clonotypes between healthy human individuals. Method: immunoSEQ multiplex PCR; TCRdb's copy keeps in-frame clones and lacks some. Altogether roughly 2,300,000 clones are present, roughly 92% being singletons, with the ten largest covering around 0.38%. Sequenced sample: naive CD4+ T cells from PBMCs. Noted subset: CD45RA+ positively selected. The receptors were sampled from a man between 18 and 29 years old in good health. Some clones in this sample may be carry-over from other donors' samples.

There are a few counts of this clone. The chain combines TRBV20-1 with TRBJ1-1, with D possibly matching TRBD1 (5 bases). CDR3 length: 11 amino acids. Trimming shortened V by 7 bases and J by 1 base, and 7 bases separated the two germline ends. Per germline, CDR1 DFQATT and CDR2 SNEGSKA (reference sequence). The CDR3 reads CSVGENTEAFF. In nucleotides, the CDR3 is TGCAGTGTGGGGGAGAACACTGAAGCTTTCTTT.

The J gene is TRBJ1-1, the V gene TRBV19, with 11 positions matching TRBD1. V trimming: 5 bases; J trimming: 7 bases; junction bases outside the gene matches: 3. The CDR3 totals 13 residues. Germline loops: CDR1 LNHDA, CDR2 SQIVND (reference sequence). The chain's CDR3 is CASSRDRGIEAFF. The CDR3 region has the DNA TGTGCCAGTAGTCGGGACAGGGGGATTGAAGCTTTCTTT.

The chain couples TRBV7-8 to TRBJ2-5; unclear D gene. Trimming stripped 4 bases from V and 5 bases from J, with 14 bases between. The CDR3 has 14 amino acids. Germline assignment: CDR1 SGHVS and CDR2 FQNEAQ. The CDR3 reads CASSSPKYRETQYF. CDR3 nucleotides: TGTGCCAGCAGCTCCCCCAAGTATCGGGAGACCCAGTACTTC.

The J gene is TRBJ2-4, the V gene TRBV14; 7 bases are shared with TRBD2. In germline, CDR1 is SGHDN, CDR2 FVKESK. The CDR3 sequence is 15 residues long. J lost 9 bases, V lost 2 bases, and 10 bases had no gene match. This CDR3 reads CASSQPGLLSGIQYF. The CDR3 DNA is TGTGCCAGCAGCCAACCGGGACTACTAAGTGGCATTCAGTACTTC.

The chain recombines TRBV5-1 with TRBJ2-2; 9 bases line up with TRBD1. Losses at the gene ends were 4 bases for V and 6 bases for J; bases not matched to a gene: 16. The CDR3 runs to 18 residues. The germline CDR1 and CDR2 sequences are SGHRS and YFSETQ. CDR3: CASSVPGTGFGVSGELFF. The CDR3 DNA is TGCGCCAGCAGCGTTCCCGGGACAGGGTTCGGGGTTTCCGGGGAGCTGTTTTTT.

The chain links TRBV2 to TRBJ1-5, with 12 nucleotides matching TRBD1. J was trimmed by 7 bases and V by 6 bases; bases with no gene match: 7. Germline CDR1 SNHLY, CDR2 FYNNEI. The CDR3 runs to 15 residues. The CDR3 protein is CASSPGTGGEQPQHF. CDR3 in DNA: TGTGCCAGCAGCCCCGGGACAGGGGGCGAACAGCCCCAGCATTTT.

The chain carries TRBV9 and TRBJ2-1, with D possibly TRBD2 on 5 matching bases. Trimming pared 0 bases from V and 0 bases from J, leaving 10 bases between. The germline gives CDR1 SGDLS, CDR2 YYNGEE. The length of the CDR3 is 16 residues. The CDR3 protein is CASSVVAGSSYNEQFF. In nucleotides, the CDR3 is TGTGCCAGCAGCGTAGTTGCGGGTAGCTCCTACAATGAGCAGTTCTTC.

The V call is TRBV7-9, the J call TRBJ2-2; perhaps TRBD2 as D (5 bases). The CDR3 length is 14 residues. CDR1 is SEHNR, CDR2 FQNEAQ, per germline (reference sequence). Trimming cost V 6 bases and J 1 base, with 9 bases left between them. The CDR3 loop is CASSLLVNTGELFF. The CDR3 DNA sequence: TGTGCCAGCAGTCTACTAGTGAACACCGGGGAGCTGTTTTTT.

The chain combines TRBV7-2 with TRBJ1-3; D uncertain. CDR3 length: 16 residues. Germline lookup yields CDR1 SGHTA and CDR2 FQGNSA. V dropped 1 base and J dropped 4 bases, with 14 bases sitting between them. For the CDR3, the DNA is TGTGCCAGCAGCTTAGTCTCCGCAGCGGTAGGAAACACCATATATTTT. This sequence encodes CASSLVSAAVGNTIYF.

In nucleotides, the CDR3 is TGCGCCAGCAGCTCCCGGACCCCGGGGGGCTACACCTTC. Encoded protein: CASSSRTPGGYTF. This chain joins TRBV5-1 and TRBJ1-2; D gene ambiguous. This CDR3 comprises 13 residues. From germline, CDR1 is SGHRS and CDR2 YFSETQ. V was shortened by 3 bases and J by 8 bases, with 14 bases between the two germline ends.

This rearrangement joins TRBV10-3 to TRBJ2-7; either TRBD1 or TRBD2 may fit D (6 bases each). V lost 8 bases to trimming and J lost 1 base, with 21 bases between them. CDR1 and CDR2 (germline): ENHRY, SYGVKD. CDR3 size: 16 residues. CDR3 nucleotides: TGTGCCATCGGGGGACTCCCTGGGGGCCCGTCCTACGAGCAGTACTTC. This codes for CAIGGLPGGPSYEQYF.

The chain links TRBV5-4 to TRBJ2-3; D remains unclear. CDR1 and CDR2 (germline): SGHNT, YYREEE (reference sequence). Trimming took 0 bases from V and 2 from J, leaving 13 bases between them. The CDR3 sequence is 16 residues long. The CDR3 here is CASSLGGTSNTDTQYF. CDR3 sequence (DNA): TGTGCCAGCAGCTTGGGAGGAACCTCAAACACAGATACGCAGTATTTT.